The 3 T cell receptor beta chains below come from one sample, sequenced in a study of identifying expanded T cells in peripheral blood. TCRdb's table, derived via immunoSEQ multiplex PCR, lists solely in-frame clones and lacks some. The sample contains 85,000 to 120,000 clones, around 89% of which appear only once. The specimen was blood. The source is a person between 18 and 70 years old in good health.

V gene TRBV19 combines with J gene TRBJ1-2, with 7 bases lining up with TRBD1. CDR1 and CDR2 (germline): LNHDA, SQIVND (reference sequence). The CDR3 totals 13 residues. Trimming cost V 5 bases and J 4 bases; bases outside gene matches: 4. The CDR3 spells CASSVNRGYGYTF. The CDR3, as DNA: TGTGCCAGTAGTGTCAACAGGGGCTATGGCTACACCTTC.

The chain has TRBV6-1 and TRBJ2-7; either TRBD1 or TRBD2 may fit D (5 bases each). The V end lost 7 bases, the J end lost 2 bases, and 15 bases lay between the germline ends. CDR1 MNHNS and CDR2 SASEGT come from the germline V gene. This CDR3 has 14 amino acids. The CDR3 sequence is CASTPGQGAYEQYF. CDR3 nucleotides: TGTGCCAGCACCCCGGGCCAGGGAGCCTACGAGCAGTACTTC.

J is TRBJ2-7 and V is TRBV28, with 10 bases fitting TRBD1. The CDR3 spans 15 residues. Per germline, CDR1 MDHEN and CDR2 SYDVKM. V was pared by 3 bases and J by 3 bases, with 5 bases of the junction left unmatched. The CDR3 region has the DNA TGTGCCAGCAGTTTTGTGGGGACAGGGGTCTACGAGCAGTACTTC. Translating gives CASSFVGTGVYEQYF.